This is a list of T cell receptor beta chains from one sample in a study of T cells after yellow fever vaccination. TCRdb called the 5' RACE reads again in MiXCR, with one record for every CDR3 protein. The sample lists some 250,000 distinct CDR3 sequences, over 3% occurring once. The sequencing used PBMCs, collected 15 days after the yellow fever booster vaccination. All receptors derive from a man between 18 and 29 years old who received the YFV17D yellow fever vaccine. Each CDR3 is given with its conserved first and last residue. The D gene is left open where the match is weak. Clone size is given for some rows only: seen once, a few or many times, or a class if the clone is expanded.

d_gene | j_gene | v_gene | abundance | len | CDR3nt | CDR3aa
. | TRBJ2-1 | TRBV5-6 | many | 14 | TGTGCCAGCAGCTCACAGACCTCCTACAATGAGCAGTTCTTC | CASSSQTSYNEQFF
. | TRBJ1-4 | TRBV6-6 | many | 13 | TGTGCCAGCGGAGGGAGGACTAATGAAAAACTGTTTTTT | CASGGRTNEKLFF
. | TRBJ2-3 | TRBV7-2 | . | 16 | TGTGCCAGCAGCCTTAATACAGGGACGATGACAGATACGCAGTATTTT | CASSLNTGTMTDTQYF
. | TRBJ1-2 | TRBV4-3 | . | 17 | TGCGCCAGCAGCGAACCTACCGAGATAGCCCCAGGAGGTGGCTACACCTTC | CASSEPTEIAPGGGYTF
. | TRBJ1-5 | TRBV7-9 | many | 14 | TGTGCCAGCAGCTTAGTAGGCAGCAATCAGCCCCAGCATTTT | CASSLVGSNQPQHF
. | TRBJ1-1 | TRBV16 | many | 13 | TGTGCCAGCGGTACGAGGGATGATACTGAAGCTTTCTTT | CASGTRDDTEAFF
. | TRBJ2-3 | TRBV4-3 | many | 16 | TGCGCCAGCAGCCAAGGCGTGGGGGTTATCACAGATACGCAGTATTTT | CASSQGVGVITDTQYF
. | TRBJ2-1 | TRBV29-1 | many | 15 | TGCAGCGTTGAAGATACGGCTAACTCCTACAATGAGCAGTTCTTC | CSVEDTANSYNEQFF
TRBD1 | TRBJ1-4 | TRBV7-9 | many | 17 | TGTGCCAGCAGCCTTGGATACGGACAGGGCGGTAATGAAAAACTGTTTTTT | CASSLGYGQGGNEKLFF
. | TRBJ1-6 | TRBV20-1 | many | 13 | TGCAGTGCTAGCCGAGAGACCACTTCACCCCTCCACTTT | CSASRETTSPLHF
. | TRBJ1-5 | TRBV9 | many | 14 | TGTGCCAGCAATCAAGGGCTTGGGAGTCAGCCCCAGCATTTT | CASNQGLGSQPQHF
TRBD1 | TRBJ1-1 | TRBV4-2 | many | 14 | TGTGCCAGCAGCCAGGACAGGGGTGTTTCAGGAGCTTTCTTT | CASSQDRGVSGAFF
TRBD2 | TRBJ2-7 | TRBV6-5 | many | 15 | TGTGCCAGCAGTTACTCGACAGCGGGGGGGTGGGAGCAGTACTTC | CASSYSTAGGWEQYF
TRBD1 | TRBJ2-5 | TRBV7-2 | many | 14 | TGTGCCAGCAGCTTAATGGGACAGCAAGAGACCCAGTACTTC | CASSLMGQQETQYF
. | TRBJ2-1 | TRBV27 | many | 13 | TGTGCCAGCAGCTCCGCGGGATACAATGAGCAGTTCTTC | CASSSAGYNEQFF
TRBD2 | TRBJ2-1 | TRBV18 | many | 18 | TGTGCCAGCTCACGTGAGACTAGCGGGGGAGCCGGGTACAATGAGCAGTTCTTC | CASSRETSGGAGYNEQFF
TRBD1 | TRBJ1-2 | TRBV27 | many | 15 | TGTGCCAGCAGATTCCATGACAGGGAGAACTATGGCTACACCTTC | CASRFHDRENYGYTF
. | TRBJ2-5 | TRBV9 | few | 19 | TGTGCCAGCAGCATGGGTAGGGGGGCCCCAAGGATTAACCAAGAGACCCAGTACTTC | CASSMGRGAPRINQETQYF
. | TRBJ2-4 | TRBV7-9 | many | 12 | TGTGCCAGCAGCTTAGAGAGAAACATTCAGTACTTC | CASSLERNIQYF
. | TRBJ2-3 | TRBV12-3/TRBV12-4 | many | 12 | TGTGCCAGCAAACCAGACACAGATACGCAGTATTTT | CASKPDTDTQYF
TRBD1 | TRBJ1-2 | TRBV24-1 | many | 12 | TGTGCCACCAGTGCCACAGGGGTCGGCTACACCTTC | CATSATGVGYTF
TRBD1 | TRBJ1-2 | TRBV20-1 | many | 15 | TGCAGTGCTAGAGAGGAGGGACAGCCCGCCGATGGCTACACCTTC | CSAREEGQPADGYTF
TRBD2 | TRBJ2-7 | TRBV20-1 | many | 13 | TGCAGTGCTAGGCCTAGCGGGTTCTACGAGCAGTACTTC | CSARPSGFYEQYF
. | TRBJ1-1 | TRBV6-6 | many | 17 | TGTGCCAGCAATCCCAACCCTCACCCCGGATTGAACACTGAAGCTTTCTTT | CASNPNPHPGLNTEAFF
TRBD2 | TRBJ2-3 | TRBV6-5 | many | 15 | TGTGCCAGCAGTGGCCGTGGGACTAGCGGAGATACGCAGTATTTT | CASSGRGTSGDTQYF
. | TRBJ2-3 | TRBV4-1 | many | 14 | TGCGCCAGCAGCCAACGACAGGCCACAGATACGCAGTATTTT | CASSQRQATDTQYF
TRBD2 | TRBJ2-3 | TRBV5-1 | many | 16 | TGCGCCAGCAGCTTGACTAGCGGGGGGACCACAGATACGCAGTATTTT | CASSLTSGGTTDTQYF
. | TRBJ2-2 | TRBV5-6 | many | 16 | TGTGCCAGCAGCCCTGCACCTTTCCAAGGCACCGGGGAGCTGTTTTTT | CASSPAPFQGTGELFF
TRBD2 | TRBJ2-1 | TRBV5-5 | many | 14 | TGTGCCAGCAGCTCAACCCGGGGGGGCAATGAGCAGTTCTTC | CASSSTRGGNEQFF
. | TRBJ2-1 | TRBV6-6 | many | 12 | TGTGCCAGCGGCCCAGGGGGGACTGAGCAGTTCTTC | CASGPGGTEQFF
TRBD2 | TRBJ2-3 | TRBV7-2 | many | 17 | TGTGCCAGCAGCCCCATCGCCCTAGCGGGGGTCGCAGATACGCAGTATTTT | CASSPIALAGVADTQYF
TRBD2 | TRBJ2-3 | TRBV7-9 | many | 15 | TGTGCCAGCAGCTTACTAGCGGGGGGGCAGGATACGCAGTATTTT | CASSLLAGGQDTQYF
TRBD2 | TRBJ2-1 | TRBV12-3/TRBV12-4 | many | 14 | TGTGCCAGCAGCCCTAGCGGGAGAGACAATGAGCAGTTCTTC | CASSPSGRDNEQFF
TRBD2 | TRBJ2-3 | TRBV4-3 | many | 21 | TGCGCCAGCAGCCAAGCACCCTCCGGGACTAGCGGGGGGACCGGCACAGATACGCAGTATTTT | CASSQAPSGTSGGTGTDTQYF
TRBD1 | TRBJ2-6 | TRBV7-2 | many | 20 | TGTGCCAGCAGCTTAGCGAGGGCAACAGGGGGTGCTTATGGGGCCAACGTCCTGACTTTC | CASSLARATGGAYGANVLTF
. | TRBJ2-1 | TRBV15 | few | 14 | TGTGCCACCAGCAGATCTAACGAAGCGAATGAGCAGTTCTTC | CATSRSNEANEQFF
. | TRBJ2-2 | TRBV2 | many | 13 | TGTGCCAGCAACTTCGGGGGCACCGGGGAGCTGTTTTTT | CASNFGGTGELFF
TRBD1 | TRBJ2-1 | TRBV19 | . | 15 | TGTGCCAGTAGCTACGGGACAGGGAGAATCGATGAGCAGTTCTTC | CASSYGTGRIDEQFF
. | TRBJ2-7 | TRBV5-1 | few | 13 | TGCGCCAGCAGCTACTACACTTCCTACGAGCAGTACTTC | CASSYYTSYEQYF
. | TRBJ1-6 | TRBV2 | . | 13 | TGTGCCAGCAATGGGGGCTCGGGATCACCCCTCCACTTT | CASNGGSGSPLHF
TRBD1 | TRBJ2-7 | TRBV7-2 | many | 14 | TGTGCCAGCAGCTTAAAACAGGGGTTCGACGAGCAGTACTTC | CASSLKQGFDEQYF
. | TRBJ1-1 | TRBV29-1 | many | 11 | TGCAGCGTTGTTGTAATATCTGAAGCTTTCTTT | CSVVVISEAFF
. | TRBJ1-5 | TRBV5-1 | . | 13 | TGCGCCAGCAGCTTGGAATGGGATCAGCCCCAGCATTTT | CASSLEWDQPQHF
TRBD2 | TRBJ2-3 | TRBV5-6 | many | 15 | TGTGCCAGCAGCTTAGATGGGAGGGCCACAGATACGCAGTATTTT | CASSLDGRATDTQYF
. | TRBJ2-4 | TRBV15 | many | 17 | TGTGCCACCAGCCCGTTGCCAGGGGAAAGGGCCAAAAACATTCAGTACTTC | CATSPLPGERAKNIQYF
. | TRBJ2-1 | TRBV5-1 | many | 16 | TGCGCCAGCAGCTTGGGGCTGGGACTTCTAGACCCTGGGCAGTTCTTC | CASSLGLGLLDPGQFF
. | TRBJ1-5 | TRBV5-5 | many | 16 | TGTGCCAGCAGCTTCGGACCGGGACGGAACAATCAGCCCCAGCATTTT | CASSFGPGRNNQPQHF
TRBD2 | TRBJ2-5 | TRBV4-1 | many | 16 | TGCGCCAGCAGCCCGGCTGAGCGGGGGGGCGGAGAGACCCAGTACTTC | CASSPAERGGGETQYF
. | TRBJ2-5 | TRBV27 | many | 13 | TGTGCCAGCAGTTTAAAGGGACCAGGGACCCAGTACTTC | CASSLKGPGTQYF
. | TRBJ2-6 | TRBV7-2 | many | 17 | TGTGCCAGCAGCTTGCTCCCAGACATCGCTGGGGCCAACGTCCTGACTTTC | CASSLLPDIAGANVLTF
TRBD2 | TRBJ2-3 | TRBV7-9 | many | 17 | TGTGCCAGCAGCTTACCCCGGGCTAGCGGGGACACAGATACGCAGTATTTT | CASSLPRASGDTDTQYF
. | TRBJ2-3 | TRBV11-2 | few | 16 | TGTGCCAGCAGCTTAGGGCGGCACAGGGAAGCAGATACGCAGTATTTT | CASSLGRHREADTQYF
. | TRBJ1-1 | TRBV20-1 | many | 13 | TGCAGTGCTGGAAAGGGACAGAACACTGAAGCTTTCTTT | CSAGKGQNTEAFF
TRBD2 | TRBJ2-1 | TRBV7-6 | few | 14 | TGTGCCAGCAGCTTAGCCCCGGCTAGCGGGGAGCAGTTCTTC | CASSLAPASGEQFF
. | TRBJ2-1 | TRBV5-8 | few | 14 | TGTGCCAGCAGCCGACCGGGACTCCTCAATGAGCAGTTCTTC | CASSRPGLLNEQFF
TRBD1 | TRBJ1-2 | TRBV23-1 | few | 13 | TGCGCCAGCATTCGCAGGGGGCTCTATGGCTACACCTTC | CASIRRGLYGYTF
TRBD1 | TRBJ1-1 | TRBV15 | few | 16 | TGTGCCACCAGCAGTATCCCCAGGGGGCGAAGCACTGAAGCTTTCTTT | CATSSIPRGRSTEAFF
TRBD1 | TRBJ2-5 | TRBV29-1 | many | 12 | TGCAGCGTGGTACCAGGGGGAGAGACCCAGTACTTC | CSVVPGGETQYF
TRBD2 | TRBJ2-3 | TRBV11-2 | many | 14 | TGTGCCAGCAGCTTACTAGCGGGGGAGGATACGCAGTATTTT | CASSLLAGEDTQYF
TRBD2 | TRBJ2-2 | TRBV7-2 | many | 16 | TGTGCCAGCAGCCCAAGACTAGCGCTCATTGGCGGGGAGCTGTTTTTT | CASSPRLALIGGELFF